Sequencing of this TCR beta chain was carried out in a study of PD-1 blockade in classical Hodgkin lymphoma. General observations from the study: The diversity seen at baseline in complete responders resembled that of newly diagnosed patients.

Relative to its sample, this clone is medium-sized (0.01 to 0.1%). The antigen is not known. Different DNA sequences within this sample yield the same CDR3. Profiled with immunoSEQ multiplex PCR; TCRdb holds only in-frame clones, not every one. The sample has about 36,000 clones, almost 70% seen once. No patient escaped relapse after autologous stem cell transplantation, and brentuximab vedotin exposure varied. The V and J ends lost 2 bases and 4 bases respectively, with 3 bases between them. The V gene's germline CDR1 is MNHNS and CDR2 SASEGT. The CDR3 runs to 11 residues. Specimen: peripheral blood mononuclear cells (PBMCs), collected before the second cycle of nivolumab. This TCR was sampled from a human donor with classical Hodgkin lymphoma. The chain carries TRBV6-1 and TRBJ2-7; no firm D call. CDR3 loop: CASSEMYEQYF. The CDR3 nucleotides are TGTGCCAGCAGTGAAATGTACGAGCAGTACTTC.